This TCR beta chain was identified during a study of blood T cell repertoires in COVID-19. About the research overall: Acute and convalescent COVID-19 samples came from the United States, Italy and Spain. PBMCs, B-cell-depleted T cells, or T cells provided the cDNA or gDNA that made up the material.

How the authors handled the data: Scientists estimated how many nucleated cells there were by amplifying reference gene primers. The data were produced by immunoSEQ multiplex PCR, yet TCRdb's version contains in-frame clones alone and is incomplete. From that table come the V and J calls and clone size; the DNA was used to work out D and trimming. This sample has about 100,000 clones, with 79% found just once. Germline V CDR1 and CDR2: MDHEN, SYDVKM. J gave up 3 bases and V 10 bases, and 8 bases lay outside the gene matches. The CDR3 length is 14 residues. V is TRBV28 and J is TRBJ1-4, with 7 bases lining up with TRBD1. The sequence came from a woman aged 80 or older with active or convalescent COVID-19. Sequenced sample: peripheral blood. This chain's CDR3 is CATTLTGPNEKLFF. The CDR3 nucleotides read TGTGCCACAACATTGACAGGGCCTAATGAAAAACTGTTTTTT.